This T cell receptor (beta chain) was retrieved from a study of T cell repertoires in cytomegalovirus infection. Study-wide results and caveats: Summed frequency of shared TCR beta families picked out CMV carriers who also had the relevant HLA.

This clonotype was observed a few times. Antigen unknown. One entry per CDR3 protein, called by TCRdb with MiXCR from the reads. Among about 740,000 distinct CDR3 sequences listed, 35% were seen once. The TCR comes from a human donor in good health (CMV status not recorded). Some clones in this sample may be carry-over from other donors' samples. The specimen was PBMCs.

CDR3 protein: CASTASSGNEQYF. As DNA, the CDR3 is TGTGCCAGCACTGCGTCCAGCGGTAACGAGCAGTACTTC. This chain links TRBV28 with TRBJ2-7; D is perhaps TRBD2 (5 bases). V shed 7 bases and J shed 5 bases, with 15 bases lying between them. The length of the CDR3 is 13 residues. The germline V gene encodes CDR1 MDHEN and CDR2 SYDVKM.